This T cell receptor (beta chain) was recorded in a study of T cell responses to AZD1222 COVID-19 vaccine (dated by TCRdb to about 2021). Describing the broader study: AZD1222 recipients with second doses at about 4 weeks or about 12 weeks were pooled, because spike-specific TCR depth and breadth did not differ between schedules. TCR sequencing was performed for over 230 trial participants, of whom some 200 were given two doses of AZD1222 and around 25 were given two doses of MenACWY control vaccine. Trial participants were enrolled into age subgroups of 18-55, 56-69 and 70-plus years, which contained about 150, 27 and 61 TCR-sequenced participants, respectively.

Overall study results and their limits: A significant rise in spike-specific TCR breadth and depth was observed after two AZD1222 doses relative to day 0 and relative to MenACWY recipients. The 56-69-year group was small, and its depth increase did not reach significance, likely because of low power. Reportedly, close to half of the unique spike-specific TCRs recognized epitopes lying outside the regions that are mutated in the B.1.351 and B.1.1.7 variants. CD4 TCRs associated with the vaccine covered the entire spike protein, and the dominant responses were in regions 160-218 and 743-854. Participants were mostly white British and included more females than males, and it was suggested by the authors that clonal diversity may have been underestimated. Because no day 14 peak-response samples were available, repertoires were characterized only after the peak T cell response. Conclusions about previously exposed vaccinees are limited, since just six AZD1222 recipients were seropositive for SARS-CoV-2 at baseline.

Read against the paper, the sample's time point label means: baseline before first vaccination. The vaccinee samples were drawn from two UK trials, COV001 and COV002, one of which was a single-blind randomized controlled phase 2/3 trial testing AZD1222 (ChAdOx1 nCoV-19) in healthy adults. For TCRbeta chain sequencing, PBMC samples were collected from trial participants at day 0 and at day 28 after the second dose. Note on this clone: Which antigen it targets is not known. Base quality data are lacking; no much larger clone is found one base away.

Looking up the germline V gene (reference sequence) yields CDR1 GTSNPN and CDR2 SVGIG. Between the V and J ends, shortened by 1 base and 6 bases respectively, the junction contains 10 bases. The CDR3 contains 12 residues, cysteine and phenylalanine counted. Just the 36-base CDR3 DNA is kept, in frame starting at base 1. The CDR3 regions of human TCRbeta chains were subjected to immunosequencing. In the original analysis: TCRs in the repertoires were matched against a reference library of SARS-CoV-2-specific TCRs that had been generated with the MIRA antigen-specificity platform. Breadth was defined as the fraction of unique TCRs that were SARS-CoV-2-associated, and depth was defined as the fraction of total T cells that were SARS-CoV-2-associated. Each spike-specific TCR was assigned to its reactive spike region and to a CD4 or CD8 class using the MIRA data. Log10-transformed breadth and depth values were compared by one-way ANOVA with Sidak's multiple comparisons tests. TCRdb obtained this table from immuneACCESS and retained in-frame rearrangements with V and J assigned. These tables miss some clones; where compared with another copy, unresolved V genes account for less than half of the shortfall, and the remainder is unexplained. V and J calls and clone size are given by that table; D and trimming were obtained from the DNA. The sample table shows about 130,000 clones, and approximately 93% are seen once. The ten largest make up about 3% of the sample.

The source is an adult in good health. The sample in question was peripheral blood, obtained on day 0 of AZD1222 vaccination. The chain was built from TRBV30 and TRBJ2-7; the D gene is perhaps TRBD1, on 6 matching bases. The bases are TGTGCCTGGAGTGGAACAGGGTCCGAGCAGTACTTC. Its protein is CAWSGTGSEQYF.